This T cell receptor (beta chain) came from a study of cytomegalovirus exposure and HLA in healthy donors. Whole-study results and caveats: Most CMV-associated TCR beta chains appeared HLA-restricted in a later analysis. Presence/absence analyses supposed approximately even sequencing depth among donors. In vitro data verified three CMV-associated chains as specific for CMV antigens.

Points on this clone: Its specificity is not known.

V lost 8 bases to trimming and J lost 4 bases; unmatched junction nucleotides: 6. The CDR3 is 13 amino acids. Per germline, CDR1 MNHEY and CDR2 SMNVEV (reference sequence). These donors, healthy bone marrow donors, were studied. Primers: 60 Vbeta forward and 13 Jbeta reverse. Sequenced by immunoSEQ multiplex PCR; TCRdb stores in-frame clones only, minus some. The repertoire holds 65,000 to 80,000 clones, with around 70% as singletons. The chain recombines TRBV27 with TRBJ1-1, with 8 bases that match TRBD1. The source of this sequence is a middle-aged man in good health and CMV-seropositive. Sequenced material: PBMCs. The CDR3 DNA sequence: TGTGCCAGCGGCCACGACAGGGGCACTGAAGCTTTCTTT. This encodes CASGHDRGTEAFF.